The present T cell receptor (beta chain) was sequenced within a study of control samples from healthy donors and cancer patients. The data were produced by immunoSEQ multiplex PCR, yet TCRdb's version contains in-frame clones alone and is incomplete. The top ten clones hold roughly 3.9% of a sample with under 200,000 clones, 93% of them seen once. Germline V gene data show CDR1 as SEHNR and CDR2 as FQNEAQ (reference sequence). This CDR3 spans 16 amino acids. Trimming pared 3 bases from V and 4 bases from J, leaving 17 bases between. Sequencing was performed on blood. This chain links TRBV7-9 with TRBJ2-3; a possible D gene is TRBD1 (6 bases). The TCR originated in a woman between 55 and 75 years old in good health. The CDR3 region has the DNA TGTGCCAGCAGCTTGACCGGGACAAAGGTGTCAGATACGCAGTATTTT. This codes for CASSLTGTKVSDTQYF. Using reference TRBV7-9 and TRBJ2-3 for the parts outside the CDR3, the full variable domain is DTGVSQNPRHKITKRGQNVTFRCDPISEHNRLYWYRQTLGQGPEFLTYFQNEAQLEKSRLLSDRFSAERPKGSFSTLEIQRTEQGDSAMYLCASSLTGTKVSDTQYFGPGTRLTVL.